These 7 T cell receptor beta chains were sequenced from one sample in a study of blood T cells in healthy people across ages. Sample-barcoded 5' priming and a J-beta primer mix drove a second PCR of about 6 to 12 cycles. TCRdb itself ran the 5' RACE reads through MiXCR, one entry per CDR3 protein. Of some 1.5 million distinct CDR3 sequences in the sample, about 28% were seen once. Sequenced input: blood. The receptors originated from a woman aged 25-40 years in good health.

This clonotype has a single count. J is TRBJ2-1 and V is TRBV6-1; D is perhaps TRBD2 (5 bases). Trimming left V 10 bases short and J 10 bases short, with 8 bases between. CDR1 is MNHNS, CDR2 SASEGT, per germline. This CDR3 spans 9 amino acids. The CDR3 spells CANGVEQFF. CDR3 nucleotides: TGTGCCAACGGGGTGGAGCAGTTCTTC.

J is TRBJ2-1 and V is TRBV4-2; TRBD2 matches at 11 bases. Trimming at V came to 7 bases and at J to 6 bases, leaving 8 bases not matched to a gene. CDR1 is LGHNA, CDR2 YNFKEQ, per germline. The CDR3 contains 15 residues. The chain's CDR3 is CASTPALAGANEQFF. The CDR3 bases are TGTGCCAGCACCCCGGCACTAGCGGGGGCCAATGAGCAGTTCTTC.

This clonotype was found many times. This chain links TRBV6-6 with TRBJ2-1, with D possibly being TRBD1 (6 bases). The CDR3 has 12 residues. Germline CDR1 MNHNY, CDR2 SVGAGI (reference sequence). V was trimmed by 6 bases and J by 9 bases, leaving 12 bases between them. Here the CDR3 DNA reads TGTGCCAGCAGCACCCTAGGGGGTGAGCAGTTCTTC. Its translation is CASSTLGGEQFF.

In this sample, this clonotype turned up many times. The chain combines TRBV15 with TRBJ2-7; possible D gene TRBD2, 6 bases. V was shortened by 3 bases and J by 7 bases, with 19 bases between the two germline ends. Looked up from germline, CDR1 is LNHNV and CDR2 is YYDKDF (reference sequence). The length of the CDR3 is 15 residues. CDR3 sequence (DNA): TGTGCCACCAGCAGTTGGGCGGGCGGGGATAAGGAGCAGTACTTC. Protein product: CATSSWAGGDKEQYF.

This clonotype was counted many times. The chain links TRBV4-3 to TRBJ2-7; D is tentatively TRBD1 or TRBD2 (6 bases each). The CDR3 loop spans 15 amino acids. V lost 1 base and J 6 bases, leaving 16 bases between the germline ends. Germline CDR1 LGHNA, CDR2 YSLEER. CDR3 sequence: CASSQGGKGDPEQYF. The CDR3 DNA is TGCGCCAGCAGCCAAGGCGGGAAGGGGGACCCCGAGCAGTACTTC.

The rearrangement links TRBV5-4 to TRBJ2-5; D assignment may be TRBD1 or TRBD2 (6 bases each). Per the germline V gene, CDR1 is SGHNT and CDR2 is YYREEE (reference sequence). Trimming shortened V by 9 bases and J by 0 bases, and 9 bases separated the two germline ends. This CDR3 is 12 amino acids long. CDR3 in amino acids: CAMRDNQETQYF. The CDR3 nucleotides read TGTGCCATGCGGGACAACCAAGAGACCCAGTACTTC.

This clonotype was found a few times. For the CDR3, the DNA is TGTGCCAGCGGAAGGGTCGATAGCACTGAAGCTTTCTTT. Protein product: CASGRVDSTEAFF. The chain is built from TRBV12-3 or TRBV12-4 and TRBJ1-1; D uncertain. This CDR3 is built from 13 residues. The V gene lost 8 bases and the J gene lost 4 bases, with 14 bases spanning the gap.